This TCR beta chain derives from a study of T cell responses to AZD1222 COVID-19 vaccine. Study observations and caveats: Researchers report vaccine-associated CD4 TCRs spanning spike, with dominance at 160-218 and 743-854. AZD1222 recipients seropositive at baseline numbered only 5 or 6.

TCRdb keeps only in-frame clones here, not all; method: immunoSEQ multiplex PCR. The sample carries 140,000 or so clones, roughly 92% recorded once. The V and J ends lost 2 bases and 8 bases respectively, with 9 bases between them. Germline CDR1 KGHDR, CDR2 SFDVKD. The CDR3 runs 13 residues. Turning to this clone: As yet, its antigen is unknown.

The sample here was peripheral blood, taken on day 0 of AZD1222 vaccination. This sequence joins TRBV24-1 and TRBJ2-1; tentative D call: TRBD1 (6 bases). The TCR was taken from an adult in good health. The chain's CDR3 is CATSDSRGHEQFF. CDR3 sequence (DNA): TGTGCCACCAGTGATTCCAGGGGACATGAGCAGTTCTTC.